This T cell receptor beta chain was documented in a study of immune characteristics of hereditary and idiopathic chronic pancreatitis. With regard to the full study: The study profiled local pancreatic immune cells and TCRbeta repertoires in hereditary and idiopathic chronic pancreatitis compared with control organ donor pancreases. The gDNA-based approach was chosen because it involved minimal in vitro experimental manipulation of pancreas-infiltrating T cells. TCRbeta sequencing covered roughly five control pancreases, roughly 7 hereditary chronic pancreatitis pancreases and about six idiopathic chronic pancreatitis pancreases.

Pancreas tissue with chronic pancreatitis was obtained from patients having total pancreatectomy with islet autotransplantation (TPIAT). No known history of diabetes was present in the included chronic pancreatitis patients. Genomic DNA was extracted directly from bulk pancreas tissue, without T cell sorting, for TCRbeta sequencing. Pancreas tissues were collected consecutively from patients and organ donors at two US centers. Remarks on this clone: Its binding antigen is unknown. Within one base of it there is no much larger clone, and no base qualities were kept.

Libraries were prepared through the immunoSEQ multiplex PCR assay. From pancreatic genomic DNA, the TCRbeta CDR3 region and adjacent sequences were amplified and sequenced. The authors' analysis ran thus. Repertoire diversity was measured as a mean normalized Shannon-Wiener index, alongside productive clonality and productive rearrangement counts. Control and chronic pancreatitis repertoire metrics were compared by means of the nonparametric Mann-Whitney U test. A clonotype counted as shared when its CDR3beta sequence had identical amino acid composition and length across subjects. The table was pulled from immuneACCESS by TCRdb, which kept in-frame rearrangements only. Such tables lose some clones; where checked, under half of the loss comes from unresolved V genes, and the rest has no known cause. For V, J and clone size, that table is used; D and trimming come from the DNA. Counted in this sample were about 6,000 clones; roughly 70% of them appeared once. The ten largest make up about 7% of the sample.

Study-wide findings and limitations: Both chronic pancreatitis groups showed significantly increased TCRbeta repertoire diversity and reduced clonality versus controls. Because patient tissue could only be obtained at the time of TPIAT, differences in disease duration may have influenced the immune findings. Among 13 chronic pancreatitis patients, higher numbers of productive TCR rearrangements went along with higher disease severity scores, showing a positive correlation. Chronic pancreatitis caused by alcohol use was excluded from the study.

The TCR was taken from a human donor with chronic pancreatitis. The sequencing sample was made of pancreas tissue with hereditary chronic pancreatitis.

The CDR3 region reads CASSLQGSNEKLFF. At the DNA level, the sequence is TGTGCCAGCAGCTTACAGGGGTCGAATGAAAAACTGTTTTTT. The sequence joins TRBV5-5 to TRBJ1-4; 7 middle bases align to TRBD1. The germline V gene encodes CDR1 SGHKS and CDR2 YYEKEE (reference sequence). Including the terminal cysteine and phenylalanine, the CDR3 comprises 14 residues. CDR3 DNA only is kept here, 42 bases in frame from base 1. Here V drops 2 bases and J drops 5 bases, and the junction holds 3 bases not matched to any gene.